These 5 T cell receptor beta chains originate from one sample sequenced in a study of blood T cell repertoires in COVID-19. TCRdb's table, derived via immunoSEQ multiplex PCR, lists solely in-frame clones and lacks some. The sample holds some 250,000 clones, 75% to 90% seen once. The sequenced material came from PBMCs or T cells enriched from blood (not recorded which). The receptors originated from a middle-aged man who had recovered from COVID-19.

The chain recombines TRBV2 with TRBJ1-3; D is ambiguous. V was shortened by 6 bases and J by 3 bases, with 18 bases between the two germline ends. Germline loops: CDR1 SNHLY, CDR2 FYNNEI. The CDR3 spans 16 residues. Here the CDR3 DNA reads TGTGCCAGCAGCGCCCTCTGGCAGGTCGATGGAAACACCATATATTTT. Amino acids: CASSALWQVDGNTIYF.

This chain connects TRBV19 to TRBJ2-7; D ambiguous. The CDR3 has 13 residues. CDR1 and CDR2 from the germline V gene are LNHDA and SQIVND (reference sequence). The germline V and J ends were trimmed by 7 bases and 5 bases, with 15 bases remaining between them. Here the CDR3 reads CASKLRGNNEQYF. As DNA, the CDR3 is TGTGCCAGTAAATTACGAGGAAACAACGAGCAGTACTTC.

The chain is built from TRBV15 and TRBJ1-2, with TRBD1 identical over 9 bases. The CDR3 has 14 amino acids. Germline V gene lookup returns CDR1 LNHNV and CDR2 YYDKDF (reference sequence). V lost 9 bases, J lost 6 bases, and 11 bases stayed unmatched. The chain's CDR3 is CATSPGQGGDGYTF. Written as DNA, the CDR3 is TGTGCCACTAGTCCGGGACAGGGCGGCGATGGCTACACCTTC.

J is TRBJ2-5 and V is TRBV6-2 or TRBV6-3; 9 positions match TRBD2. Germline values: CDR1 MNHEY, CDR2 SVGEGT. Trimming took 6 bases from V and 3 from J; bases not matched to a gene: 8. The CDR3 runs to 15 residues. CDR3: CASSPRASGKETQYF. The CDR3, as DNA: TGTGCCAGCAGCCCCCGGGCTAGCGGGAAAGAGACCCAGTACTTC.

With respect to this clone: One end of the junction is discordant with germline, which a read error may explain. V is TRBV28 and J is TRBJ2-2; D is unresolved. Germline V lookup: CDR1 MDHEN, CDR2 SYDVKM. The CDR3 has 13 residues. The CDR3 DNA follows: TGTGCCAGCGGTTTGAACAGACGGGGGGAGCTGTTTTTT. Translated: CASGLNRRGELFF.